A single sample gave rise to the 7 T cell receptor beta chains below, sequenced in a study of blood T cell repertoires in COVID-19. Repertoires were generated with immunoSEQ multiplex PCR, while TCRdb's copy carries only in-frame clones and drops some. The sample has roughly 200,000 clones; approximately 80% are singletons. Material: peripheral blood. Receptors were obtained from a woman aged 35 to 49 with COVID-19, enrolled during active disease.

The chain is built from TRBV19 and TRBJ1-1; D uncertain. V was pared by 3 bases and J by 0 bases, with 8 bases between. This CDR3 region has 14 residues. Germline V gene lookup returns CDR1 LNHDA and CDR2 SQIVND (reference sequence). The CDR3 region is CASSIPVMNTEAFF. The CDR3, as DNA: TGTGCCAGTAGTATCCCGGTCATGAACACTGAAGCTTTCTTT.

V is TRBV5-4 and J is TRBJ1-2; maybe TRBD1 (5 bases). The CDR3 runs to 14 residues. Trimming cost V 4 bases and J 4 bases, with 14 bases left between them. The germline CDR1 and CDR2 sequences are SGHNT and YYREEE (reference sequence). In DNA form, the CDR3 reads TGTGCCAGCAGCGTGGCTCAGGGTTCCTATGGCTACACCTTC. It codes for CASSVAQGSYGYTF.

The chain has TRBV2 and TRBJ2-7, with D possibly matching TRBD1 (6 bases). This CDR3 has 13 residues. CDR1 is SNHLY and CDR2 is FYNNEI in the germline V gene. Trimming pared 8 bases from V and 4 bases from J, leaving 15 bases between. Here the CDR3 DNA reads TGTGCCAGCCTCTCCAAAACAGGGTACGAGCAGTACTTC. Protein sequence: CASLSKTGYEQYF.

This sequence joins TRBV6-5 and TRBJ1-3; D might be TRBD1 (6 bases). V gave up 0 bases and J gave up 4 bases, with 13 bases separating them. From germline, CDR1 is MNHEY and CDR2 SVGAGI. The CDR3 is 16 amino acids. CDR3 residues: CASSYSLYGGGNTIYF. In DNA form, the CDR3 reads TGTGCCAGCAGTTACTCGTTATATGGGGGCGGAAACACCATATATTTT.

The rearrangement joins TRBV18 to TRBJ1-5, with 8 bases that match TRBD1. V shed 2 bases, J shed 7 bases, and the junction held 4 bases outside the gene matches. Germline loops: CDR1 KGHSH, CDR2 LQKENI. This CDR3 region has 14 residues. The CDR3 reads CASSPTGGVQPQHF. The CDR3 bases are TGTGCCAGCTCACCAACAGGGGGTGTGCAGCCCCAGCATTTT.

The V call is TRBV28, the J call TRBJ2-7; TRBD2 agrees at 11 bases. The CDR3 runs 15 residues. Germline CDR1 reads MDHEN; CDR2 reads SYDVKM. The ends lost 8 bases at V and 4 bases at J; junction bases unmatched: 10. Written as DNA, the CDR3 is TGTGCCAGCTGGACCGCCGGGACTAGCGGATACGAGCAGTACTTC. Translation gives CASWTAGTSGYEQYF. Full variable domain (remainder filled in from reference TRBV28 and TRBJ2-7): DVKVTQSSRYLVKRTGEKVFLECVQDMDHENMFWYRQDPGLGLRLIYFSYDVKMKEKGDIPEGYSVSREKKERFSLILESASTNQTSMYLCASWTAGTSGYEQYFGPGTRLTVT.

J is TRBJ2-3 and V is TRBV5-5; a weak D match, TRBD2 (5 bases). The ends were cut back, 2 bases at V and 6 bases at J, with 22 bases in the middle. The CDR3 contains 17 residues. Germline CDR1 is SGHKS and CDR2 is YYEKEE (reference sequence). CDR3: CASSLVPEGLLFDTQYF. CDR3 DNA: TGTGCCAGCAGCTTAGTACCCGAGGGCCTCCTGTTCGATACGCAGTATTTT.